One sample yielded the 2 T cell receptor beta chains listed below, sequenced in a study of response to subunit inactivated influenza vaccine. TCRdb called the RT-PCR reads again in MiXCR, with one record for every CDR3 protein. This table has 590,000 or so distinct CDR3 sequences, roughly 15% appearing once. The starting material was PBMCs from blood, obtained 14 to 15 days before vaccination. These receptors all stem from a man in his forties or fifties who received an inactivated influenza vaccine.

This clonotype is a singleton in its sample. The chain uses TRBV19 and TRBJ2-1; 7 bases match TRBD2. Germline-derived CDR1 and CDR2 are LNHDA and SQIVND (reference sequence). The CDR3 runs 12 residues. V was clipped by 6 bases and J by 7 bases; unmatched bases: 3. The CDR3 protein is CASRREWNEQFF. The CDR3 DNA reads as TGTGCCAGTAGGCGGGAGTGGAATGAGCAGTTCTTC.

V and J are TRBV20-1 and TRBJ2-2; 9 nucleotides match TRBD2. Unmatched junction bases numbered 23, after V lost 6 bases and J lost 3 bases. This CDR3 is 20 amino acids long. Germline V gene data show CDR1 as DFQATT and CDR2 as SNEGSKA (reference sequence). CDR3 sequence reads: CSAPRVRLAGRLRDTGELFF. For the CDR3, the DNA is TGCAGTGCCCCAAGGGTTCGGCTAGCGGGACGGCTCCGGGACACCGGGGAGCTGTTTTTT.